The clone carrying this T cell receptor beta chain was detected ten times or more. Its specificity is unknown. As for time point: healthy volunteer bleed at 2 weeks. Someone pulled total RNA out of unfractionated whole blood. The data stem from a study of human T cells and chemical hapten exposure. Study-level information: TCR yields per sample varied, mainly owing to small pooled library volume differences. Study-level findings and limits: TCRs at high frequency, those above 1 in 1000, did not change with DPC sensitization.

During construction of the library, unique molecular identifiers were attached to individual cDNA molecules for quantitative, reproducible TCR counting. In the study's own analysis: Individual samples carried between about 20,000 and 700,000 TCRs, with roughly 96,000 as the median. In TCRdb, the RACE reads were re-called with MiXCR into one record per CDR3 protein. TCRdb's processing, not the authors', yielded these V and J calls. The sample lists 130,000 or so distinct CDR3 sequences; approximately 9.5% were seen once. The V and J ends lost 4 bases and 4 bases respectively, with 19 bases between them. The CDR3 consists of 17 residues. Germline V gives CDR1 LNHDA, CDR2 SQIVND (reference sequence).

The chain employs TRBV19 and TRBJ2-2; D possibly corresponds to TRBD2 (6 bases). This clonotype was obtained from a male donor in good health. Some clones in this sample may be carry-over from other donors' samples. The sample comprised whole blood. The DNA of the CDR3 is TGTGCCAGTAGTAGTCACTCGTGGGGCGGGATCACCGGGGAGCTGTTTTTT. This translates into CASSSHSWGGITGELFF.